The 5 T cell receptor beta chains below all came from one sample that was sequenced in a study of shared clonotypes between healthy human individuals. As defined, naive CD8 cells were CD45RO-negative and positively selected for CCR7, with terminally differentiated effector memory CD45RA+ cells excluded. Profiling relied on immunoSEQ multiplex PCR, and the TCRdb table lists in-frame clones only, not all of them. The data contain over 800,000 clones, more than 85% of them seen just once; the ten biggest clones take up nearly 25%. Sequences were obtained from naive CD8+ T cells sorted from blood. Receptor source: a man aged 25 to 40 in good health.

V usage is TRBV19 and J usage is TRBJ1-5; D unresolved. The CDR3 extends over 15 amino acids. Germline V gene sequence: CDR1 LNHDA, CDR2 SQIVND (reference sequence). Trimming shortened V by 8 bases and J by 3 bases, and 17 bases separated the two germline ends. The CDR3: CASGEGEILNQPQHF. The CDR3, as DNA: TGTGCCAGTGGTGAGGGCGAAATACTCAATCAGCCCCAGCATTTT.

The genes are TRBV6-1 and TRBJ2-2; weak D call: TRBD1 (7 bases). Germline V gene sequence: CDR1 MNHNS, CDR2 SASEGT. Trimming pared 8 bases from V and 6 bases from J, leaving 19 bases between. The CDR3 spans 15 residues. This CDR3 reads CASAGTVVLPGELFF. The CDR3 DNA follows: TGTGCCAGCGCGGGGACAGTCGTTCTTCCCGGGGAGCTGTTTTTT.

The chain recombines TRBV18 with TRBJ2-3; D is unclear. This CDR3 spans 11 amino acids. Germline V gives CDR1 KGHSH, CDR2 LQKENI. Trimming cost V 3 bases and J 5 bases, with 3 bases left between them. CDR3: CASSPVDTQYF. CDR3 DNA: TGTGCCAGCTCACCGGTAGATACGCAGTATTTT.

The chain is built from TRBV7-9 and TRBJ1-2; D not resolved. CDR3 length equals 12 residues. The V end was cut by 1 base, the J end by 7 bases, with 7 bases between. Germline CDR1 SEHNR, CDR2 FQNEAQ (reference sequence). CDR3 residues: CASSLGGVGYTF. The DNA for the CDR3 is TGTGCCAGCAGCTTAGGCGGGGTTGGCTACACCTTC. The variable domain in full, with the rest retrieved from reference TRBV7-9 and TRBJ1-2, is DTGVSQNPRHKITKRGQNVTFRCDPISEHNRLYWYRQTLGQGPEFLTYFQNEAQLEKSRLLSDRFSAERPKGSFSTLEIQRTEQGDSAMYLCASSLGGVGYTFGSGTRLTVV.

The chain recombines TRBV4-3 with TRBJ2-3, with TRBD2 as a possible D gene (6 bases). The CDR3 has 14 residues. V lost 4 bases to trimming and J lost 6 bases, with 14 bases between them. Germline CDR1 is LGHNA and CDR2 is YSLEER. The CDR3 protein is CASSPRDSLDTQYF. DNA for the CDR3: TGCGCCAGCAGCCCTAGGGACTCCCTGGATACGCAGTATTTT.